The 18 T cell receptor beta chains reported below all come from one sample, sequenced in a study of T cell responses to AZD1222 COVID-19 vaccine. TCRdb's copy holds only in-frame clones and misses some; the assay was immunoSEQ multiplex PCR. The sample holds about 110,000 clones; around nine tenths are singletons and the top ten take around 4.5%. The sample was peripheral blood, taken 28 days after the second AZD1222 dose. The receptors come from an adult who received the AZD1222 COVID-19 vaccine.

This chain joins TRBV4-1 and TRBJ2-3; D gene unclear. Trimming left V 4 bases short and J 3 bases short, with 11 bases between. Germline CDR1 MGHRA, CDR2 YSYEKL. The CDR3 has 14 residues. The CDR3 loop reads CASSLADQTDTQYF. The CDR3 DNA follows: TGCGCCAGCAGCCTGGCGGATCAGACAGATACGCAGTATTTT.

This clone was counted once. The J gene is TRBJ2-5, the V gene TRBV5-1; D ambiguous. Germline V gene sequence: CDR1 SGHRS, CDR2 YFSETQ. With 0 bases removed from V and 9 bases from J, the gap between germline ends came to 15 bases. The CDR3 loop spans 14 amino acids. The CDR3 nucleotides read TGCGCCAGCAGCTTGGGCACCCTCCAGAGTGCCCAGTACTTC. Protein product: CASSLGTLQSAQYF.

The chain links TRBV5-1 to TRBJ1-2; 9 bases agree with TRBD1. The CDR3 is 13 amino acids. Germline V CDR1 and CDR2: SGHRS, YFSETQ. Germline trimming cut 3 bases from V and 7 bases from J; bases unmatched to any gene: 4. The CDR3 loop reads CASSWGQGVGYTF. The DNA for the CDR3 is TGCGCCAGCAGCTGGGGACAGGGTGTTGGCTACACCTTC.

In nucleotides, the CDR3 is TGCGCCAGCAGTCAAACCGGGACAGGGGGCGCCGAGCAGTACTTC. Protein product: CASSQTGTGGAEQYF. This chain joins TRBV5-1 and TRBJ2-7; 12 nucleotides line up with TRBD1. The V segment lost 5 bases and the J segment 6 bases; nucleotides outside the gene matches: 9. Germline lookup yields CDR1 SGHRS and CDR2 YFSETQ. The CDR3 totals 15 residues. The full variable domain, with the rest looked up from reference TRBV5-1 and TRBJ2-7, is KAGVTQTPRYLIKTRGQQVTLSCSPISGHRSVSWYQQTPGQGLQFLFEYFSETQRNKGNFPGRFSGRQFSNSRSEMNVSTLELGDSALYLCASSQTGTGGAEQYFGPGTRLTVT.

The chain carries TRBV14 and TRBJ1-1; D gene uncertain. The CDR3 is made up of 15 amino acids. Trimming took 4 bases from V and 5 from J, leaving 17 bases between them. Germline V gene sequence: CDR1 SGHDN, CDR2 FVKESK. CDR3 nucleotide sequence: TGTGCCAGCAGCCGCGAGCGCTCTCCGGAAACTGAAGCTTTCTTT. Protein sequence: CASSRERSPETEAFF.

The CDR3 bases are TGTGCCAGTAGACCCTCTGGTGGGACAGGGGTTGATGAGCAGTTCTTC. Protein product: CASRPSGGTGVDEQFF. This chain uses TRBV19 with TRBJ2-1; 10 bases fit TRBD1. The length of the CDR3 is 16 residues. Germline V gives CDR1 LNHDA, CDR2 SQIVND (reference sequence). V was pared by 6 bases and J by 8 bases, with 13 bases of the junction left unmatched.

The V gene is TRBV18, the J gene TRBJ2-2, with 7 nucleotides matching TRBD2. This CDR3 contains 16 residues. V lost 3 bases to trimming and J lost 0 bases; unmatched junction nucleotides: 4. CDR1 KGHSH and CDR2 LQKENI come from the germline V gene. In DNA, the CDR3 is TGTGCCAGCTCACCGATAAGCGGGACGAACACCGGGGAGCTGTTTTTT. It encodes CASSPISGTNTGELFF.

This clone was seen a handful of times. The chain recombines TRBV10-1 with TRBJ2-3; TRBD2 matches at 9 bases. Germline V gene sequence: CDR1 WNHNN, CDR2 SYGVQD (reference sequence). The CDR3 totals 16 residues. J gave up 5 bases and V 4 bases, and 10 bases lay outside the gene matches. The CDR3 region has the DNA TGCGCCAGCAGTGGTCAACCTCTAGCGGGGAGAGATACGCAGTATTTT. Protein: CASSGQPLAGRDTQYF.

In DNA form, the CDR3 reads TGTGCCAGCTCCCGGGACCGCCCGTCTGGAAACACCATATATTTT. This sequence encodes CASSRDRPSGNTIYF. J is TRBJ1-3 and V is TRBV18; weak D call: TRBD1 (5 bases). The CDR3 length is 15 residues. Germline CDR1 is KGHSH and CDR2 is LQKENI. V dropped 6 bases and J dropped 1 base, with 13 bases sitting between them. Full variable domain (outside the CDR3, taken from reference TRBV18 and TRBJ1-3): NAGVMQNPRHLVRRRGQEARLRCSPMKGHSHVYWYRQLPEEGLKFMVYLQKENIIDESGMPKERFSAEFPKEGPSILRIQQVVRGDSAAYFCASSRDRPSGNTIYFGEGSWLTVV.

The chain recombines TRBV9 with TRBJ2-3; TRBD1 might be the D (6 bases). Trimming cost V 0 bases and J 0 bases, with 14 bases left between them. The germline CDR1 and CDR2 sequences are SGDLS and YYNGEE. The CDR3 contains 17 residues. The CDR3 bases are TGTGCCAGCAGCGTAGCTACAGGGTTATCTAGCACAGATACGCAGTATTTT. The encoded protein is CASSVATGLSSTDTQYF.

This clone was detected only a few times. V is TRBV7-9 and J is TRBJ1-2, with TRBD1 identical over 11 bases. The J segment lost 3 bases and the V segment lost 5 bases, leaving 8 bases of the junction unmatched. This CDR3 has 16 amino acids. The V gene's germline CDR1 is SEHNR and CDR2 FQNEAQ (reference sequence). The DNA for the CDR3 is TGTGCCAGCAGCGGCTGGACAGGGGGCGCCGACTATGGCTACACCTTC. Its translation is CASSGWTGGADYGYTF. Using reference TRBV7-9 and TRBJ1-2 for the parts outside the CDR3, the full variable domain is DTGVSQNPRHKITKRGQNVTFRCDPISEHNRLYWYRQTLGQGPEFLTYFQNEAQLEKSRLLSDRFSAERPKGSFSTLEIQRTEQGDSAMYLCASSGWTGGADYGYTFGSGTRLTVV.

This clone was observed a single time. The rearrangement uses TRBV6-5 and TRBJ1-1; D unclear. Between the trimmed V and J ends, which lost 10 bases and 5 bases, there was a span of 17 bases. The CDR3 contains 13 residues. CDR1 and CDR2 from the germline V gene are MNHEY and SVGAGI. The CDR3, as DNA: TGTGCCACCAGGCGCGATTTGTCGACTGAAGCTTTCTTT. Translation gives CATRRDLSTEAFF.

This clone was seen a single time. CDR3 sequence reads: CAIRSGGADNEQFF. The CDR3 bases are TGTGCCATCCGTAGCGGGGGGGCGGACAATGAGCAGTTCTTC. This chain joins TRBV11-3 and TRBJ2-1; 11 bases map to TRBD2. Trimming at V came to 10 bases and at J to 5 bases, leaving 7 bases not matched to a gene. Germline assignment: CDR1 SGHNT and CDR2 YENEEA. The CDR3 covers 14 residues.

The genes are TRBV4-2 and TRBJ1-1; maybe TRBD1 (5 bases). Germline values: CDR1 LGHNA, CDR2 YNFKEQ. This CDR3 spans 15 amino acids. The germline V and J ends were trimmed by 0 bases and 0 bases, with 8 bases remaining between them. The CDR3 sequence: CASSQDGAVNTEAFF. The CDR3 DNA follows: TGTGCCAGCAGCCAAGATGGGGCCGTGAACACTGAAGCTTTCTTT.

The chain joins TRBV6-5 to TRBJ2-7; possible D gene TRBD2, 5 bases. The CDR3 consists of 15 residues. Trimming stripped 1 base from V and 3 bases from J, with 13 bases between. Germline V gene lookup returns CDR1 MNHEY and CDR2 SVGAGI. The CDR3 DNA reads TGTGCCAGCAGTTACTATAGCGAAACCCTCTACGAGCAGTACTTC. Its translation is CASSYYSETLYEQYF.

CDR3 sequence reads: CASSPGFGNTIYF. CDR3 DNA sequence: TGTGCCAGCAGTCCAGGATTTGGGAACACCATATATTTT. The V call is TRBV27, the J call TRBJ1-3; D unresolved. The germline V and J ends were trimmed by 5 bases and 7 bases, with 12 bases remaining between them. From germline, CDR1 is MNHEY and CDR2 SMNVEV (reference sequence). The CDR3 runs 13 residues.

The chain links TRBV5-1 to TRBJ1-4; D might be TRBD1 (6 bases). Trimming took 2 bases from V and 6 from J, leaving 11 bases between them. The CDR3 loop spans 14 amino acids. Germline V gene lookup returns CDR1 SGHRS and CDR2 YFSETQ. This chain's CDR3 is CASSFGQRDEKLFF. Written as DNA, the CDR3 is TGCGCCAGCAGCTTTGGACAGCGAGATGAAAAACTGTTTTTT.

This clone occurred a few times. Compared with germline, one end of the junction differs, possibly owing to a read error. Here the CDR3 DNA reads TGTGCCAGCACTGAAGGGGGGTTGAACACTGAAGCTTTCTTT. Encoded protein: CASTEGGLNTEAFF. The chain joins TRBV6-1 to TRBJ1-1, with D maybe TRBD1 (6 bases). This CDR3 comprises 14 residues. Germline values: CDR1 MNHNS, CDR2 SASEGT.